A single sample gave rise to the 2 T cell receptor beta chains below, sequenced in a study of blood T cell repertoires in COVID-19. TCRdb's copy holds only in-frame clones and misses some; the assay was immunoSEQ multiplex PCR. The sample lists about 240,000 clones; 82% were seen once. Sequenced: peripheral blood. The receptors were gathered from a woman aged 60-75 years with active or convalescent COVID-19.

The chain links TRBV27 to TRBJ1-6; D not certain. V was cut by 10 bases and J by 0 bases, with 19 bases left in between. This CDR3 has 17 residues. Germline assignment: CDR1 MNHEY and CDR2 SMNVEV (reference sequence). The CDR3 spells CANPHGEADSYNSPLHF. The CDR3 DNA is TGTGCCAACCCCCACGGCGAGGCCGACTCCTATAATTCACCCCTCCACTTT.

The gene calls are TRBV28 and TRBJ2-5, with 9 nucleotides matching TRBD2. The CDR3 covers 16 residues. CDR1 is MDHEN and CDR2 is SYDVKM in the germline V gene. The J segment lost 3 bases and the V segment lost 5 bases, leaving 10 bases of the junction unmatched. The CDR3 loop is CASSETGTSRKETQYF. DNA of the CDR3: TGTGCCAGCAGTGAGACCGGGACTAGCCGTAAAGAGACCCAGTACTTC. The full variable domain, its missing parts supplied by reference TRBV28 and TRBJ2-5, is DVKVTQSSRYLVKRTGEKVFLECVQDMDHENMFWYRQDPGLGLRLIYFSYDVKMKEKGDIPEGYSVSREKKERFSLILESASTNQTSMYLCASSETGTSRKETQYFGPGTRLLVL.